The sequence of this TCR beta chain was determined in a study of T cells in Graves' hyperthyroidism and ophthalmopathy. It was RNA transcripts that yielded the amplified TCR beta CDR3 regions. The TCR CDR3 first-round RT-PCR relied on the HTBI primer set. One entry per CDR3 protein results from TCRdb running MiXCR on the multiplex PCR reads. The sample lists approximately 200,000 distinct CDR3 sequences, around 18% seen once, with approximately 40% in the top ten. Patients were aged 18 to 65, had disease duration under 2 months, and had newly diagnosed hyperthyroidism. Clinical symptoms, serum thyroxine and TRAb, thyroid ultrasound and orbital computed tomography were used for the diagnoses. Germline V gene sequence: CDR1 LGHNA, CDR2 YSLEER. The CDR3 spans 16 residues. V shed 1 base, J shed 2 bases, and the junction held 6 bases outside the gene matches.

This TCR came from a middle-aged man with Graves' hyperthyroidism. V is TRBV4-3 and J is TRBJ2-7, with 9 nucleotides matching TRBD1. Sequencing was done on a sample of blood. The DNA of the CDR3 is TGCGCCAGCAGCCAAGTGTTCGGGACAGGGACCTACGAGCAGTACTTC. Translation gives CASSQVFGTGTYEQYF.